This TCR beta chain was sequenced for a study of T cell clonality in common variable immunodeficiency. Study-level points and caveats: Links between repertoire features and CVID complications were heterogeneity-limited. Fewer deletions and N-nucleotide insertions were reportedly seen in common variable immunodeficiency TCR beta sequences.

Measured with immunoSEQ multiplex PCR; TCRdb has only the in-frame clones, and not every one. The sample yields tens of thousands of clones, without any singletons. The CDR3 runs to 15 residues. Germline CDR1 and CDR2: SGHTA and FQGNSA. V was shortened by 2 bases and J by 7 bases, with 15 bases between the two germline ends. Blood samples were heparinized, about 5 to 9 ml per donor. Points on this clone: Its antigen is unknown. The CDR3 end falls 3 residues outside the read, so it is completed with the germline J gene.

Sequences were obtained from peripheral blood mononuclear cells. This rearrangement joins TRBV7-2 to TRBJ1-5; no reliable D call. This clonotype was sampled from a human donor with common variable immunodeficiency. The CDR3 is CASSLKGSRGQPQHF. Incomplete CDR3 DNA: TGTGCCAGCAGCTTAAAAGGTTCCCGCGGCCAGCCC.